This T cell receptor (beta chain) was obtained from a study of T cell responses to AZD1222 COVID-19 vaccine. TCRdb keeps only in-frame clones here, not all; method: immunoSEQ multiplex PCR. This sample has 140,000 or so clones; more than 85% occur once, and the top ten carry about 4%. This clone was counted a single time. What it binds is not known. General study points: Repertoire collection took place solely once the T cell response had peaked.

Unmatched junction bases numbered 18, after V lost 0 bases and J lost 0 bases. Germline values: CDR1 SGDLS, CDR2 YYNGEE. The CDR3 contains 21 residues. This receptor was obtained from an adult who received the AZD1222 COVID-19 vaccine. The rearrangement links TRBV9 to TRBJ2-4; TRBD2 agrees at 7 bases. The starting material was peripheral blood, obtained 28 days after the second AZD1222 dose. In nucleotides, the CDR3 is TGTGCCAGCAGCGTAGGCCCTTCTAGCGGCCTCCGCCACTCAGCCAAAAACATTCAGTACTTC. This sequence encodes CASSVGPSSGLRHSAKNIQYF.